This T cell receptor (beta chain) was captured in a study of T cells after yellow fever vaccination. Overall study results and limits: A small share of clonotypes appeared in both CD4 and CD8 compartments. A large majority of primary-vaccination clones showed up again after the booster (under 98% CD4, about 90% CD8).

Template switching by 5'RACE produced TCR cDNA, adding a universal primer site and UMIs. TCRdb itself ran the 5' RACE reads through MiXCR, one entry per CDR3 protein. The table lists hundreds of thousands of distinct CDR3 sequences, around 17% of them singletons, with approximately 15% in the top ten. V was cut by 3 bases and J by 4 bases, with 11 bases left in between. The CDR3 sequence is 14 residues long. Germline V gene data show CDR1 as SGHTA and CDR2 as FQGNSA. This clonotype was counted a few times. As yet, its antigen is unknown. Specimen: PBMCs, collected 5 days after the first yellow fever vaccination. V and J are TRBV7-2 and TRBJ2-3; possible D gene TRBD1, 5 bases. The TCR originated in a man younger than 35 who received the YFV17D yellow fever vaccine. CDR3 nucleotides: TGTGCCAGCAGCTTCCTGGGGCCCGCAGATACGCAGTATTTT. Its protein is CASSFLGPADTQYF.